The present T cell receptor beta chain was sequenced within a study of identical twins. Whole-study findings and limits: Weaker excess twin sharing was observed in beta out-of-frame sequences.

Addition of a universal primer site occurred through template switching, and cDNA carried unique molecular identifiers. TCRdb passed the 5' RACE reads through MiXCR, listing each CDR3 protein once. Seen here are 300,000 to 400,000 distinct CDR3 sequences, approximately 8.8% observed once, and the top ten hold about 8.1%. The CDR3 has 15 amino acids. Trimming removed 6 bases at V and 2 bases at J, with 14 bases between. This clonotype was counted between two and nine times. The antigen is not known. The receptor's source is a woman in her forties or fifties in good health. Sequencing was performed on naive T cells sorted from blood. The chain is built from TRBV12-3 or TRBV12-4 and TRBJ1-3; D unresolved. The chain's CDR3 is CASSLKVMAGNTIYF. The CDR3 DNA reads as TGTGCCAGCAGCTTGAAGGTGATGGCTGGAAACACCATATATTTT.